This TCR beta chain was retrieved from a study of cytomegalovirus exposure and HLA in healthy donors. Regarding this clone: Its antigen is unknown.

PCR amplification relied on 60 Vbeta primers (plus 13 Jbeta primers). Measured with immunoSEQ multiplex PCR; TCRdb has only the in-frame clones, and not every one. Of 200,000 to 250,000 clones listed, approximately 90% are singletons. J lost 6 bases, V lost 1 base, and 4 bases had no gene match. Germline V CDR1 and CDR2: SGHRS, YFSETQ. The CDR3 is 14 amino acids. Study-level results: A previous analysis found most TCR beta V segments productive roughly 90% or roughly 30% of the time.

This receptor was identified in a woman between 18 and 29 years old in good health and CMV-seronegative. J is TRBJ2-3 and V is TRBV5-1; TRBD2 matches at 8 bases. The sample taken for sequencing was PBMCs. The CDR3 protein is CASSLPGGPDTQYF. As DNA, the CDR3 is TGCGCCAGCAGCTTGCCGGGAGGGCCGGATACGCAGTATTTT.